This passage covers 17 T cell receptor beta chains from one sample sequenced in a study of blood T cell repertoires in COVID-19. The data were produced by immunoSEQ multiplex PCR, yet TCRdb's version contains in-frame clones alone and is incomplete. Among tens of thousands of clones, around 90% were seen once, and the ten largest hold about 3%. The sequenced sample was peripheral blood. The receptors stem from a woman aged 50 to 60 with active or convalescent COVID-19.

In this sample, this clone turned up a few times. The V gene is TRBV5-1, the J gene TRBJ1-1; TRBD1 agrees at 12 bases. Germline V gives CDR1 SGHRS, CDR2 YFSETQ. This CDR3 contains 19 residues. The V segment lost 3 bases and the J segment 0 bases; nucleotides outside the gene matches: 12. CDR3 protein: CASSSGTGGVRGMNTEAFF. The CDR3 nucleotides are TGCGCCAGCAGCTCCGGGACAGGGGGCGTAAGGGGCATGAACACTGAAGCTTTCTTT. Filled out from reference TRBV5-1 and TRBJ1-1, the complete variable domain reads KAGVTQTPRYLIKTRGQQVTLSCSPISGHRSVSWYQQTPGQGLQFLFEYFSETQRNKGNFPGRFSGRQFSNSRSEMNVSTLELGDSALYLCASSSGTGGVRGMNTEAFFGQGTRLTVV.

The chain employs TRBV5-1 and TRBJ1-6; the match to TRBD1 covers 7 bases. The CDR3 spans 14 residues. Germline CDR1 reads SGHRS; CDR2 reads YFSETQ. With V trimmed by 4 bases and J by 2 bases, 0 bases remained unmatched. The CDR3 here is CASSTGAYNSPLHF. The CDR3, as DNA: TGCGCCAGCAGCACAGGGGCCTATAATTCACCCCTCCACTTT.

The CDR3 bases are TGTGCCAGCTCACCCTTACGGGACAGTCTGCCTGAAGCTTTCTTT. Protein product: CASSPLRDSLPEAFF. This chain joins TRBV18 and TRBJ1-1; 7 bases are a match to TRBD1. The CDR3 runs to 15 residues. CDR1 is KGHSH, CDR2 LQKENI, per germline. Trimming cost V 3 bases and J 6 bases; bases outside gene matches: 10.

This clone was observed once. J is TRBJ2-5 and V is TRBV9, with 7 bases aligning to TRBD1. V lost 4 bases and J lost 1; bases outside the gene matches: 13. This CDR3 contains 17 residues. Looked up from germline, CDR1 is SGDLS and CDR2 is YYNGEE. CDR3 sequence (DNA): TGTGCCAGCAGCCGCCGAGGAGACAGGGTATCCCAAGAGACCCAGTACTTC. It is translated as CASSRRGDRVSQETQYF.

The CDR3 here is CASSQGGSYEQYF. The CDR3 DNA follows: TGCGCCAGCAGCCAGGGAGGGTCCTACGAGCAGTACTTC. The rearrangement joins TRBV4-1 to TRBJ2-7, with TRBD2 matching over 7 bases. CDR1 and CDR2 from the germline V gene are MGHRA and YSYEKL. V was clipped by 3 bases and J by 1 base; unmatched bases: 0. The CDR3 has 13 amino acids.

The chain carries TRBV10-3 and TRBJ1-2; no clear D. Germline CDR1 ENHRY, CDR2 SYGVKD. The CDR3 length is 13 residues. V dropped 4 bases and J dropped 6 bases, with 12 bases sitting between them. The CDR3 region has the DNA TGTGCCATCAGTGCAGACACGTTCGATGGCTACACCTTC. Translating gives CAISADTFDGYTF.

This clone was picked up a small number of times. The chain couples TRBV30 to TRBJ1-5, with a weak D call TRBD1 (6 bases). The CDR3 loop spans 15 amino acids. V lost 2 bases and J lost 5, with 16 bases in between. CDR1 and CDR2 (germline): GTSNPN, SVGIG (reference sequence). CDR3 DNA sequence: TGTGCCTGGAGTCCGACGGGGACATATTATCAGCCCCAGCATTTT. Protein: CAWSPTGTYYQPQHF.

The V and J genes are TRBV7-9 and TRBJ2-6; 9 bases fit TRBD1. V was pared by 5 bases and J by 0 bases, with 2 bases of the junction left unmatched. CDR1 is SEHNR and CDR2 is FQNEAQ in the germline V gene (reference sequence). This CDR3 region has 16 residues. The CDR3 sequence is CASSVTGGSGANVLTF. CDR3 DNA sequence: TGTGCCAGCAGCGTGACAGGGGGCTCTGGGGCCAACGTCCTGACTTTC. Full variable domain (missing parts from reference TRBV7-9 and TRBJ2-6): DTGVSQNPRHKITKRGQNVTFRCDPISEHNRLYWYRQTLGQGPEFLTYFQNEAQLEKSRLLSDRFSAERPKGSFSTLEIQRTEQGDSAMYLCASSVTGGSGANVLTFGAGSRLTVL.

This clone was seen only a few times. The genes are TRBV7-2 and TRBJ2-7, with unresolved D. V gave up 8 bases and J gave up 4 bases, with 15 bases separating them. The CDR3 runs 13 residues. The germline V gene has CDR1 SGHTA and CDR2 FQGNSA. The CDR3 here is CASSMKAEYEQYF. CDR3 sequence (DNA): TGTGCCAGCTCAATGAAGGCGGAATACGAGCAGTACTTC.

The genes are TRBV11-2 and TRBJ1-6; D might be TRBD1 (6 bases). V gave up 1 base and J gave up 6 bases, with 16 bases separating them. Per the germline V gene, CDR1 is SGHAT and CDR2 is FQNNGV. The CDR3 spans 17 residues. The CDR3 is CASSLGDTPLRNSPLHF. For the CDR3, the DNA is TGTGCCAGCAGCTTAGGGGACACCCCGCTTCGTAATTCACCCCTCCACTTT.

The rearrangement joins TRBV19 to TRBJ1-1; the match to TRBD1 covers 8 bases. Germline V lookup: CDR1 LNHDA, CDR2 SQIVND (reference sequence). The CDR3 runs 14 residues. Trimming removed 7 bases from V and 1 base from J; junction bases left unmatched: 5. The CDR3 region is CASKRTGTNTEAFF. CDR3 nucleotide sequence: TGTGCCAGTAAAAGGACAGGGACGAACACTGAAGCTTTCTTT. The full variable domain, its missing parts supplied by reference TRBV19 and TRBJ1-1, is DGGITQSPKYLFRKEGQNVTLSCEQNLNHDAMYWYRQDPGQGLRLIYYSQIVNDFQKGDIAEGYSVSREKKESFPLTVTSAQKNPTAFYLCASKRTGTNTEAFFGQGTRLTVV.

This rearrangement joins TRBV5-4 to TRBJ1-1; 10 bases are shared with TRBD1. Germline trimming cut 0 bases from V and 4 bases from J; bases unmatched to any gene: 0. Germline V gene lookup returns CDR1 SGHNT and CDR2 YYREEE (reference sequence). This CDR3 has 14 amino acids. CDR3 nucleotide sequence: TGTGCCAGCAGCTTGGGGACAGGGGGCACTGAAGCTTTCTTT. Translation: CASSLGTGGTEAFF.

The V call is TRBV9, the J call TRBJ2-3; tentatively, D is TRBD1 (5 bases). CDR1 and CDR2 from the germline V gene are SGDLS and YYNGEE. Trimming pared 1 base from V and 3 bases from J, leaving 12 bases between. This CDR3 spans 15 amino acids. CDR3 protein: CASSVLQGPTDTQYF. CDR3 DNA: TGTGCCAGCAGCGTATTGCAGGGCCCTACAGATACGCAGTATTTT.

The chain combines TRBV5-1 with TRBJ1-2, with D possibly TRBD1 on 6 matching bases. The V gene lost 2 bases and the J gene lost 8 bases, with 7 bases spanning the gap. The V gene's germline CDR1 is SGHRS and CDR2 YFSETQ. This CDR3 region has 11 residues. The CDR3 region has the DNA TGCGCCAGCAGCTTCGACAGGGGCTACACCTTC. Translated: CASSFDRGYTF.

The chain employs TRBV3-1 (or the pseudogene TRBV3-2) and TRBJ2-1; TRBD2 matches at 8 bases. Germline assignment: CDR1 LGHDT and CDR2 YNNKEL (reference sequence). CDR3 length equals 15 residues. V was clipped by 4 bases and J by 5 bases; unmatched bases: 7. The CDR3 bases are TGTGCCAGCAGCCCCCGACTAGCGACCGACAATGAGCAGTTCTTC. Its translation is CASSPRLATDNEQFF.

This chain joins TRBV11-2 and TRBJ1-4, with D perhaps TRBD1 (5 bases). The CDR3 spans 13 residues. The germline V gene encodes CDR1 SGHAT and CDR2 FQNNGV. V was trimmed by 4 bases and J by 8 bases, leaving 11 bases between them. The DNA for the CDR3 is TGTGCCAGCAGCTGGGCTGGGGGGGAAAAACTGTTTTTT. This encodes CASSWAGGEKLFF.

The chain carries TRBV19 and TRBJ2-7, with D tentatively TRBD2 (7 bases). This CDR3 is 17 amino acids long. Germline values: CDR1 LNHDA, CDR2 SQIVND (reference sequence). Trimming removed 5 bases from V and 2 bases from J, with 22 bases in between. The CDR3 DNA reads TGTGCCAGTAGTTCAGGGGCGGGGGTAGACTTTACCTACGAGCAGTACTTC. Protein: CASSSGAGVDFTYEQYF.